A single sample is the source of the 25 T cell receptor beta chains below, sequenced in a study of T cell responses to AZD1222 COVID-19 vaccine. The data were produced by immunoSEQ multiplex PCR, yet TCRdb's version contains in-frame clones alone and is incomplete. Here the sample spans more than 150,000 clones, around 94% being singletons. This material consisted of peripheral blood, taken on day 0 of AZD1222 vaccination. The receptors here all came from an adult in good health.

This chain uses TRBV29-1 with TRBJ1-2; no definite D call. V was cut by 4 bases and J by 4 bases, with 19 bases left in between. This CDR3 has 15 residues. Germline values: CDR1 SQVTM, CDR2 ANQGSEA. The DNA of the CDR3 is TGCAGCGTTGGGAGGCCTAGGTGGGCCATCTATGGCTACACCTTC. This encodes CSVGRPRWAIYGYTF.

The V call is TRBV7-8, the J call TRBJ1-3; perhaps TRBD1 as D (5 bases). The V end lost 5 bases, the J end lost 0 bases, and 26 bases lay between the germline ends. Germline assignment: CDR1 SGHVS and CDR2 FQNEAQ. The CDR3 covers 20 residues. The CDR3 DNA reads as TGTGCCAGCAGCCCCCGTCGGTTCGTCCGGGGCCCAACCTCTGGAAACACCATATATTTT. Translated, it gives CASSPRRFVRGPTSGNTIYF.

The chain has TRBV5-6 and TRBJ2-7, with a tentative D call TRBD2 (5 bases). The germline V gene encodes CDR1 SGHDT and CDR2 YYEEEE. V was clipped by 4 bases and J by 0 bases, with 17 bases between them. The CDR3 consists of 16 residues. In nucleotides, the CDR3 is TGTGCCAGCAGCCGACGTCTAGCATCCCTCTCCTACGAGCAGTACTTC. It specifies CASSRRLASLSYEQYF.

The rearrangement links TRBV19 to TRBJ1-2; 7 nucleotides match TRBD1. CDR3 length: 13 amino acids. V trimming: 6 bases; J trimming: 0 bases; junction bases outside the gene matches: 1. The germline V gene has CDR1 LNHDA and CDR2 SQIVND (reference sequence). CDR3 sequence reads: CASRDRANYGYTF. CDR3 nucleotides: TGTGCCAGTAGAGACAGGGCTAACTATGGCTACACCTTC.

This clone appeared once. This chain uses TRBV2 with TRBJ1-3; D gene uncertain. The germline V gene has CDR1 SNHLY and CDR2 FYNNEI. The CDR3 runs to 12 residues. V lost 11 bases, J lost 2 bases, and 10 bases lay in between. This CDR3 is CAGSGAGNTIYF. In DNA form, the CDR3 reads TGTGCCGGGTCTGGGGCTGGAAACACCATATATTTT.

The V call is TRBV6-1, the J call TRBJ1-2; 7 positions agree with TRBD1. V lost 2 bases and J lost 8; bases outside the gene matches: 17. The CDR3 extends over 17 amino acids. The germline V gene has CDR1 MNHNS and CDR2 SASEGT. As DNA, the CDR3 is TGTGCCAGCAGTGAATCCGGGCTCAGGGGGAGGGAGGAGGGCTACACCTTC. Protein: CASSESGLRGREEGYTF.

The rearrangement links TRBV7-2 to TRBJ2-5, with D possibly matching TRBD1 (5 bases). The CDR3 contains 14 residues. V was clipped by 4 bases and J by 0 bases, with 9 bases between them. Germline values: CDR1 SGHTA, CDR2 FQGNSA. Here the CDR3 DNA reads TGTGCCAGCAGCTGGGGCCGGTACCAAGAGACCCAGTACTTC. Amino acids: CASSWGRYQETQYF.

J is TRBJ2-4 and V is TRBV19, with D perhaps assigned TRBD1 or TRBD2 (5 bases each). CDR1 and CDR2 from the germline V gene are LNHDA and SQIVND (reference sequence). CDR3 length: 14 amino acids. Between the trimmed V and J ends, which lost 9 bases and 0 bases, there was a span of 12 bases. The CDR3 reads CASGTSLAKNIQYF. CDR3 DNA: TGTGCCAGCGGGACCTCTCTAGCCAAAAACATTCAGTACTTC.

The chain joins TRBV4-1 to TRBJ1-4; 12 bases match TRBD1. The CDR3 has 17 residues. The V and J ends lost 0 bases and 10 bases, in that order; junction bases with no gene match: 9. Germline CDR1 reads MGHRA; CDR2 reads YSYEKL. In DNA, the CDR3 is TGCGCCAGCAGCCAAGAGGGGACAGGGGGCGCTGCAGTAAAACTGTTTTTT. Amino acid sequence: CASSQEGTGGAAVKLFF.

This clone is a singleton in its sample. The chain uses TRBV6-4 and TRBJ2-1, with D possibly matching TRBD2 (7 bases). The CDR3 contains 14 residues. Trimming removed 0 bases at V and 9 bases at J, with 12 bases between. Germline lookup yields CDR1 MRHNA and CDR2 SNTAGT. The CDR3 region is CASSDSMGGREQFF. The CDR3 nucleotides read TGTGCCAGCAGTGACTCGATGGGGGGGCGTGAGCAGTTCTTC.

This clone was counted once. This chain uses TRBV5-1 with TRBJ2-1; D is unresolved. In germline, CDR1 is SGHRS, CDR2 YFSETQ. Trimming left V 4 bases short and J 7 bases short, with 12 bases between. The CDR3 is 13 amino acids. The CDR3 DNA is TGCGCCAGCAGCCCGCGATCCGGGAATGAGCAGTTCTTC. Translated, it gives CASSPRSGNEQFF.

This rearrangement joins TRBV28 to TRBJ2-7; D remains unclear. The germline CDR1 and CDR2 sequences are MDHEN and SYDVKM. The CDR3 covers 13 residues. V was trimmed by 1 base and J by 6 bases, leaving 10 bases between them. For the CDR3, the DNA is TGTGCCAGCAGTTTATCCCCTCGGGCCGAGCAGTACTTC. This gives the protein CASSLSPRAEQYF.

The genes are TRBV7-9 and TRBJ1-6; TRBD1 might be the D (5 bases). The CDR3 consists of 15 residues. Germline assignment: CDR1 SEHNR and CDR2 FQNEAQ (reference sequence). Trimming took off 5 bases at V and 10 bases at J, with 18 bases between the two ends. CDR3 region: CASSVEGQGRSPLHF. CDR3 in DNA: TGTGCCAGCAGCGTTGAGGGGCAGGGAAGGTCACCCCTCCACTTT.

This sequence joins TRBV19 and TRBJ2-6, with D uncertain. There are 16 residues in the CDR3. The germline V gene has CDR1 LNHDA and CDR2 SQIVND (reference sequence). V was clipped by 4 bases and J by 0 bases, with 10 bases between them. CDR3 bases: TGTGCCAGTAGTACCAAGGCAGTCTCTGGGGCCAACGTCCTGACTTTC. This sequence encodes CASSTKAVSGANVLTF.

The chain has TRBV27 and TRBJ2-3; 7 nucleotides match TRBD1. The CDR3 covers 14 residues. The V gene's germline CDR1 is MNHEY and CDR2 SMNVEV (reference sequence). Losses at the gene ends were 6 bases for V and 0 bases for J; bases not matched to a gene: 3. CDR3 bases: TGTGCCAGCAGCTTGGGACAGAGCACAGATACGCAGTATTTT. Its protein product is CASSLGQSTDTQYF.

CDR3 sequence reads: CASSLVSSYEQYF. The CDR3 DNA reads TGTGCCAGCAGCTTAGTCTCCTCCTACGAGCAGTACTTC. The chain couples TRBV5-4 to TRBJ2-7; D unresolved. The V end was cut by 2 bases, the J end by 0 bases, with 6 bases between. Germline V gives CDR1 SGHNT, CDR2 YYREEE (reference sequence). The CDR3 is 13 residues long.

The J gene is TRBJ1-5, the V gene TRBV6-5, with D perhaps TRBD1 (6 bases). The germline gives CDR1 MNHEY, CDR2 SVGAGI. The CDR3 covers 14 residues. V lost 8 bases and J lost 7, with 18 bases in between. The CDR3 nucleotides read TGTGCCAGCGGAGGGGGAGGGCCGGGGCAGCCCCAGCATTTT. Amino acids: CASGGGGPGQPQHF.

This chain connects TRBV21-1 to TRBJ2-1; the tabulated D call, TRBD2, remains unverified against the DNA. TRBV21-1 is shown as a pseudogene. The CDR3 totals 19 residues. CDR3 protein: CASSKAPRTSGRTYNEQFF. The DNA for the CDR3 is TGTGCCAGCAGCAAAGCGCCGAGAACTAGCGGGAGGACATACAATGAGCAGTTCTTC.

V and J are TRBV12-3 or TRBV12-4 and TRBJ2-7; TRBD1 matches 11 bases. V was pared by 8 bases and J by 7 bases, with 7 bases of the junction left unmatched. The CDR3 consists of 13 residues. The CDR3 spells CASWPGQGGEQYF. For the CDR3, the DNA is TGTGCCAGCTGGCCGGGACAGGGGGGAGAGCAGTACTTC.

This sequence joins TRBV12-3 or TRBV12-4 and TRBJ2-3, with D possibly being TRBD2 (5 bases). V lost 8 bases to trimming and J lost 0 bases, with 9 bases between them. There are 13 residues in the CDR3. The CDR3 loop reads CASGQRSTDTQYF. The CDR3, as DNA: TGTGCCAGCGGGCAGCGGAGCACAGATACGCAGTATTTT.

With respect to this clone: The sample holds other DNA sequences that translate to the same CDR3. The gene calls are TRBV12-3 or TRBV12-4 and TRBJ1-1; D gene unclear. V gave up 2 bases and J gave up 5 bases, with 3 bases separating them. The CDR3 totals 11 residues. The CDR3 coding sequence is TGTGCCAGCAGTTTAAGTACTGAAGCTTTCTTT. Amino acid sequence: CASSLSTEAFF.

The chain is built from TRBV6-6 and TRBJ1-2; D not resolved. This CDR3 comprises 11 residues. The V gene's germline CDR1 is MNHNY and CDR2 SVGAGI (reference sequence). The V gene lost 2 bases and the J gene lost 8 bases, with 6 bases spanning the gap. The CDR3 sequence is CASSYMKGYTF. The CDR3 DNA sequence: TGTGCCAGCAGTTACATGAAAGGCTACACCTTC.

This sequence joins TRBV5-1 and TRBJ1-1; D is unresolved. The CDR3 runs 16 residues. Looked up from germline, CDR1 is SGHRS and CDR2 is YFSETQ. V was pared by 1 base and J by 3 bases, with 16 bases between. CDR3 sequence: CASSLIAEARDTEAFF. The CDR3 nucleotides read TGCGCCAGCAGCTTGATAGCTGAGGCTAGAGACACTGAAGCTTTCTTT.

The CDR3 DNA reads TGCGCCAGCAGCCCCACAGGCCGGGACGGGACGTATGGCTACACCTTC. Translation gives CASSPTGRDGTYGYTF. The V and J genes are TRBV5-1 and TRBJ1-2; D is possibly TRBD1 (5 bases). The germline V gene encodes CDR1 SGHRS and CDR2 YFSETQ. There are 16 residues in the CDR3. Trimming shortened V by 4 bases and J by 5 bases, and 21 bases separated the two germline ends.

This clone appeared once. The chain links TRBV6-5 to TRBJ1-2; D is ambiguous. The germline CDR1 and CDR2 sequences are MNHEY and SVGAGI. The CDR3 consists of 13 residues. Trimming removed 2 bases from V and 6 bases from J, with 10 bases in between. The DNA of the CDR3 is TGTGCCAGCAGTTACCGTTATTTGGATGGCTACACCTTC. Residues: CASSYRYLDGYTF.